The 32 T cell receptor beta chains below were found in one sample sequenced in a study of molecular identifiers for immune sequencing clone quantification. TCRdb reanalysed the PCR reads using MiXCR and keeps one entry per CDR3 protein. The sample lists about 640,000 distinct CDR3 sequences; 15% to 20% were seen once. Sequencing input: naive CD8+ T cells from blood, with Jurkat cell RNA spiked in. This sample's subset: FACS-sorted CD8+CD4-CCR7+CD45RA+ naive T cells. These receptors were collected from a human donor in good health. Some libraries in this study had Jurkat cell RNA spiked in.

The V call is TRBV11-2, the J call TRBJ1-4, with D possibly being TRBD1 (6 bases). V lost 6 bases and J lost 6, with 14 bases in between. The V gene's germline CDR1 is SGHAT and CDR2 FQNNGV. The CDR3 is 14 amino acids. As DNA, the CDR3 is TGTGCCAGCAGACCAGACAGGATGTATGAAAAACTGTTTTTT. Protein sequence: CASRPDRMYEKLFF. Full variable domain (rest looked up from reference TRBV11-2 and TRBJ1-4): EAGVAQSPRYKIIEKRQSVAFWCNPISGHATLYWYQQILGQGPKLLIQFQNNGVVDDSQLPKDRFSAERLKGVDSTLKIQPAKLEDSAVYLCASRPDRMYEKLFFGSGTQLSVL.

At least ten counts were recorded for this clonotype. J is TRBJ2-3 and V is TRBV7-2; D might be TRBD2 (6 bases). Per germline, CDR1 SGHTA and CDR2 FQGNSA. Trimming pared 1 base from V and 0 bases from J, leaving 8 bases between. There are 15 residues in the CDR3. The CDR3 DNA reads as TGTGCCAGCAGCTTAGATGCGGGGAGCACAGATACGCAGTATTTT. It translates to CASSLDAGSTDTQYF.

This clonotype was seen a few times. The chain employs TRBV5-8 and TRBJ1-5; D unclear. The CDR3 has 14 amino acids. With 5 bases removed from V and 11 bases from J, the gap between germline ends came to 20 bases. Germline V gives CDR1 SGHTS, CDR2 YDEGEE. CDR3 in amino acids: CASSPRTSGGSQHF. In DNA, the CDR3 is TGTGCCAGCAGTCCCCGGACCTCCGGAGGGTCCCAGCATTTT.

The chain employs TRBV30 and TRBJ2-3, with D perhaps matching TRBD1 or TRBD2 (5 bases each). Germline V gene lookup returns CDR1 GTSNPN and CDR2 SVGIG (reference sequence). The CDR3 sequence is 13 residues long. Trimming removed 8 bases from V and 1 base from J, with 13 bases in between. The CDR3 reads CARGRTGTDTQYF. CDR3 in DNA: TGTGCCCGGGGCCGGACGGGCACAGATACGCAGTATTTT.

This clonotype came up a few times. V gene TRBV10-3 combines with J gene TRBJ2-7, with 9 bases that match TRBD2. J was trimmed by 3 bases and V by 3 bases; bases with no gene match: 9. The CDR3 totals 16 residues. Germline loops: CDR1 ENHRY, CDR2 SYGVKD. CDR3 nucleotides: TGTGCCATCAGTGACCCCAGCGGGGGGAACTACTACGAGCAGTACTTC. It is translated as CAISDPSGGNYYEQYF.

This clonotype was detected many times. This chain uses TRBV5-8 with TRBJ2-3; 11 nucleotides match TRBD1. This CDR3 has 16 residues. CDR1 and CDR2 from the germline V gene are SGHTS and YDEGEE. Trimming cost V 2 bases and J 6 bases; bases outside gene matches: 8. The CDR3 loop reads CASSLRTGGVGDTQYF. The CDR3 region has the DNA TGTGCCAGCAGCTTAAGGACAGGGGGCGTAGGGGATACGCAGTATTTT.

This clonotype was counted at least ten times. This chain connects TRBV16 to TRBJ2-7; D not certain. Per germline, CDR1 KGHSY and CDR2 FQNENV. The CDR3 consists of 11 residues. The V end was cut by 4 bases, the J end by 6 bases, with 7 bases between. This CDR3 is CASSPNFEQYF. Here the CDR3 DNA reads TGTGCCAGCAGCCCTAACTTCGAGCAGTACTTC.

This clonotype has at least ten counts. A read error may account for a junction end that differs from germline. The chain couples TRBV3-1 to TRBJ1-5; D gene unclear. Germline CDR1 and CDR2: LGHDT and YNNKEL (reference sequence). This CDR3 has 15 residues. The CDR3 protein is CASSQDLQSNQPQHF. In nucleotides, the CDR3 is TGCGCCAGCAGCCAAGATTTACAGAGCAATCAGCCCCAGCATTTT.

With regard to this clonotype: A much larger clone differs from this one at a single base, so this may be a read error. The CDR3 ends on some other residue instead of the conserved phenylalanine or tryptophan, so this is likely a read error. The chain couples TRBV28 to TRBJ2-7; unclear D gene. This CDR3 has 15 amino acids. V gave up 4 bases and J gave up 0 bases, with 13 bases separating them. Germline V CDR1 and CDR2: MDHEN, SYDVKM. The CDR3 protein is CASSSRRSHSYEQYL. CDR3 sequence (DNA): TGTGCCAGCAGTTCCCGACGGTCTCACTCCTACGAGCAGTACCTC.

This clonotype was detected ten times or more. CDR3 sequence (DNA): TGTGCCAGCAGCGCCGCAGGGGGGTCGATGATTAAGTACTTC. This sequence encodes CASSAAGGSMIKYF. The V and J genes are TRBV9 and TRBJ2-7, with D perhaps matching TRBD1 (7 bases). Germline values: CDR1 SGDLS, CDR2 YYNGEE. This CDR3 region has 14 residues. Between the trimmed V and J ends, which lost 3 bases and 11 bases, there was a span of 21 bases.

This clonotype was observed many times. The rearrangement joins TRBV27 to TRBJ2-7; 7 bases agree with TRBD1. The junction had 6 bases not matched to a gene; V was cut back by 11 bases and J by 2 bases. Germline-derived CDR1 and CDR2 are MNHEY and SMNVEV (reference sequence). The CDR3 spans 12 residues. The CDR3 loop reads CAGRDSAYEQYF. In nucleotides, the CDR3 is TGTGCCGGTCGGGACAGCGCCTACGAGCAGTACTTC.

With respect to this clonotype: At one of its ends the junction is not consistent with the germline gene, which may arise from a read error. The J gene is TRBJ1-2, the V gene TRBV6-5; tentatively, D is TRBD1 (5 bases). The CDR3 contains 14 residues. Germline CDR1 is MNHEY and CDR2 is SVGAGI. The CDR3 DNA sequence: TGTGTCAGCAGTTCCGGGGGGGGGTGGCCTGGCTACACCTTC. Protein sequence: CVSSSGGGWPGYTF.

Concerning this clonotype: An end of the junction does not agree with germline; a read error may underlie this. The chain combines TRBV5-1 with TRBJ2-7; tentative D call: TRBD2 (5 bases). The CDR3 spans 12 residues. Germline V gene lookup returns CDR1 SGHRS and CDR2 YFSETQ. The CDR3, as DNA: TGCGCCAGCGGCTTGGACTTCTACGAGCAGTACTTC. As protein: CASGLDFYEQYF.

Ten or more counts support this clonotype. The chain couples TRBV2 to TRBJ1-5; D perhaps matches TRBD1 (5 bases). The CDR3 is 12 amino acids. V was shortened by 6 bases and J by 11 bases, with 14 bases between the two germline ends. CDR1 is SNHLY, CDR2 FYNNEI, per germline. This chain's CDR3 is CASSGREATQHF. CDR3 bases: TGTGCCAGCAGCGGCAGGGAGGCTACCCAGCATTTT.

This clonotype came up many times. The gene calls are TRBV5-1 and TRBJ1-3; TRBD1 agrees at 7 bases. Trimming cost V 4 bases and J 2 bases; bases outside gene matches: 3. Germline CDR1 reads SGHRS; CDR2 reads YFSETQ. The CDR3 length is 14 residues. The CDR3 reads CASSKTGPGNTIYF. CDR3 coding DNA: TGCGCCAGCAGCAAGACAGGGCCTGGAAACACCATATATTTT.

This clonotype was seen just once. The V and J genes are TRBV4-3 and TRBJ2-3; the D call may be TRBD1 or TRBD2 (5 bases each). Trimming stripped 3 bases from V and 0 bases from J, with 13 bases between. The CDR3 covers 16 residues. Per germline, CDR1 LGHNA and CDR2 YSLEER. CDR3 loop: CASSHSNWGSTDTQYF. Here the CDR3 DNA reads TGCGCCAGCAGCCATTCAAATTGGGGGAGCACAGATACGCAGTATTTT.

There are a few counts of this clonotype. The V gene is TRBV20-1, the J gene TRBJ2-1; possibly TRBD2 for D (5 bases). V lost 2 bases to trimming and J lost 4 bases, with 12 bases between them. Germline lookup yields CDR1 DFQATT and CDR2 SNEGSKA (reference sequence). This CDR3 has 14 residues. The CDR3: CSARSSIGYNEQFF. The CDR3 region has the DNA TGCAGTGCTAGATCTAGCATTGGATACAATGAGCAGTTCTTC.

This clonotype was seen a few times. The chain links TRBV5-6 to TRBJ2-1; TRBD1 agrees at 8 bases. CDR1 and CDR2 from the germline V gene are SGHDT and YYEEEE. The CDR3 consists of 17 residues. The V gene end was trimmed by 3 bases and the J gene end by 5 bases; junction bases not matched to a gene: 13. The CDR3 DNA is TGTGCCAGCAGCTCCAGAAACGCCGGGACAGGCAACAATGAGCAGTTCTTC. It encodes CASSSRNAGTGNNEQFF.

This clonotype was seen repeatedly, ten times or more. This chain connects TRBV3-1 to TRBJ2-6; D tentatively reads TRBD1 or TRBD2 (6 bases each). This CDR3 spans 16 amino acids. Per germline, CDR1 LGHDT and CDR2 YNNKEL (reference sequence). Trimming left V 2 bases short and J 2 bases short, with 10 bases between. The CDR3 is CASSQSEGAGANVLTF. DNA of the CDR3: TGTGCCAGCAGCCAATCGGAGGGGGCTGGGGCCAACGTCCTGACTTTC.

The chain combines TRBV19 with TRBJ1-5; D gene uncertain. Germline loops: CDR1 LNHDA, CDR2 SQIVND (reference sequence). There are 17 residues in the CDR3. V was cut by 5 bases and J by 3 bases, with 20 bases left in between. In DNA, the CDR3 is TGTGCCAGTAGTGACGGCATTCCCCTCATCCCCAATCAGCCCCAGCATTTT. This encodes CASSDGIPLIPNQPQHF. The whole variable domain, filled in from reference TRBV19 and TRBJ1-5, reads DGGITQSPKYLFRKEGQNVTLSCEQNLNHDAMYWYRQDPGQGLRLIYYSQIVNDFQKGDIAEGYSVSREKKESFPLTVTSAQKNPTAFYLCASSDGIPLIPNQPQHFGDGTRLSIL.

This clonotype appeared many times. The chain employs TRBV19 and TRBJ2-3, with D possibly being TRBD2 (6 bases). Looked up from germline, CDR1 is LNHDA and CDR2 is SQIVND (reference sequence). V dropped 9 bases and J dropped 3 bases, with 13 bases sitting between them. The CDR3 loop spans 13 amino acids. The CDR3: CASATGGTDTQYF. CDR3 DNA: TGTGCCAGCGCAACAGGAGGGACAGATACGCAGTATTTT. The complete variable domain, with remaining parts taken from reference TRBV19 and TRBJ2-3, reads DGGITQSPKYLFRKEGQNVTLSCEQNLNHDAMYWYRQDPGQGLRLIYYSQIVNDFQKGDIAEGYSVSREKKESFPLTVTSAQKNPTAFYLCASATGGTDTQYFGPGTRLTVL.

This clonotype has just a few counts. The gene calls are TRBV7-2 and TRBJ2-5; D is unclear. The CDR3 covers 11 residues. Germline loops: CDR1 SGHTA, CDR2 FQGNSA. V was shortened by 3 bases and J by 13 bases, with 12 bases between the two germline ends. The CDR3 reads CASSFGLDPYF. In DNA, the CDR3 is TGTGCCAGCAGCTTTGGCCTTGACCCGTACTTC.

There are many counts of this clonotype. This chain connects TRBV7-2 to TRBJ2-5; D possibly matches TRBD1 or TRBD2 (5 bases each). Germline V gene sequence: CDR1 SGHTA, CDR2 FQGNSA. This CDR3 contains 14 residues. Trimming shortened V by 1 base and J by 2 bases, and 8 bases separated the two germline ends. CDR3 amino acids: CASSLVGPQETQYF. The CDR3 DNA reads as TGTGCCAGCAGCTTAGTGGGACCGCAAGAGACCCAGTACTTC. Full variable domain (outside the CDR3, taken from reference TRBV7-2 and TRBJ2-5): GAGVSQSPSNKVTEKGKDVELRCDPISGHTALYWYRQSLGQGLEFLIYFQGNSAPDKSGLPSDRFSAERTGGSVSTLTIQRTQQEDSAVYLCASSLVGPQETQYFGPGTRLLVL.

The genes are TRBV20-1 and TRBJ2-3; D unresolved. In germline, CDR1 is DFQATT, CDR2 SNEGSKA (reference sequence). The CDR3 covers 14 residues. Deletions cut 1 base from V and 1 base from J, with 9 bases between. CDR3 sequence: CSARVQTGTDTQYF. The CDR3 coding sequence is TGCAGTGCTAGAGTCCAGACGGGCACAGATACGCAGTATTTT.

This clonotype turned up a few times. The V and J genes are TRBV7-9 and TRBJ1-5; D not certain. Per the germline V gene, CDR1 is SEHNR and CDR2 is FQNEAQ (reference sequence). V lost 0 bases and J lost 0, with 9 bases in between. This CDR3 has 16 residues. The CDR3 sequence is CASSLAQGPSNQPQHF. CDR3 nucleotides: TGTGCCAGCAGCTTAGCACAAGGGCCTAGCAATCAGCCCCAGCATTTT.

The genes are TRBV12-3 or TRBV12-4 and TRBJ2-3, with 10 bases lining up with TRBD2. This CDR3 has 17 residues. V was clipped by 5 bases and J by 2 bases; unmatched bases: 10. CDR3 residues: CASSPSSGGHYTDTQYF. CDR3 sequence (DNA): TGTGCCAGCAGTCCCTCTAGCGGGGGACACTACACAGATACGCAGTATTTT.

This clonotype was counted at least ten times. The chain combines TRBV5-6 with TRBJ2-7; 9 bases map to TRBD1. Germline CDR1 and CDR2: SGHDT and YYEEEE. J lost 2 bases, V lost 2 bases, and 2 bases had no gene match. The length of the CDR3 is 14 residues. The CDR3 loop is CASSLQGAPYEQYF. The CDR3 nucleotides are TGTGCCAGCAGCTTACAGGGGGCCCCCTACGAGCAGTACTTC.

This chain joins TRBV6-6 and TRBJ1-1, with TRBD1 as a possible D gene (5 bases). The CDR3 contains 13 residues. V was cut by 11 bases and J by 5 bases, with 18 bases left in between. Germline V gives CDR1 MNHNY, CDR2 SVGAGI (reference sequence). Written as DNA, the CDR3 is TGTGCCGCATCCGGGGAGGGGCGTACTGAAGCTTTCTTT. Its translation is CAASGEGRTEAFF.

Note on this clonotype: A much larger clone differs by one base, so this may be a read error. V gene TRBV6-1 combines with J gene TRBJ2-7, with D perhaps being TRBD1 or TRBD2 (5 bases each). The length of the CDR3 is 13 residues. The germline V gene has CDR1 MNHNS and CDR2 SASEGT. DNA of the CDR3: TGTGCCAGCGTCCGGGACGCCGGCTACGAGCAGTGCTTC. This codes for CASVRDAGYEQCF.

This clonotype turned up a few times. The rearrangement uses TRBV12-3 or TRBV12-4 and TRBJ1-6; no clear D gene. Trimming cost V 8 bases and J 14 bases, with 16 bases left between them. This CDR3 region has 12 residues. The CDR3 DNA follows: TGTGCCAGCGGCCGGACCGCACTTTCCCTCCACTTT. It translates to CASGRTALSLHF.

For this clonotype: This may be a read error: a much more frequent sequence differs by one nucleotide. The V and J genes are TRBV14 and TRBJ2-2; D may be TRBD2 (6 bases). CDR3 size: 15 residues. Germline loops: CDR1 SGHDN, CDR2 FVKESK. The CDR3 DNA is TGTGCCAGCAGCCAGACGGGACTTTTGACCGGGGGGCTGTTTTTT. Its protein is CASSQTGLLTGGLFF.

This clonotype was observed a handful of times. A read error is possible here, since a much larger clone lies one base away. This sequence joins TRBV12-3 or TRBV12-4 and TRBJ2-3; TRBD1 matches 8 bases. The CDR3 totals 14 residues. The V and J ends lost 3 bases and 4 bases, in that order; junction bases with no gene match: 3. CDR3 protein: CASSLSRGPDTQYF. CDR3 in DNA: TGTGCCAGCAGTTTGAGCAGGGGGCCAGATACGCAGTATTTT.